This note documents a single T cell receptor beta chain sequence. Antigen unknown. The source of the sample is a study of beta chain features in type 1 diabetes. Study-wide points: In all four CD4+ subsets, TCRB CDR3 length was significantly, moderately reduced in type 1 diabetes. PCR, the amplification step, might favor shorter templates, equally in patients and controls.

CDR1 is MNHNS and CDR2 is SASEGT in the germline V gene. The V and J ends lost 9 bases and 8 bases, in that order; junction bases with no gene match: 9. This CDR3 contains 12 residues. What was sequenced were expressed TCRB transcripts, since all of the isolated RNA had been reverse transcribed. An average of about 3.57 million reads was obtained for naive, central memory and regulatory T cell samples. Clones were sequenced by immunoSEQ multiplex PCR, and TCRdb holds only the in-frame ones, with some missing. The table has around 600,000 clones, 9.5% to 15% seen once. Sorting that relied on CD45RO/CCR7/CD25/CD127/CD95/CD27 yielded CD4+ naive, central memory, regulatory and stem cell-like memory cells.

Sequenced sample: naive CD4+ T cells from blood. The V and J genes are TRBV6-1 and TRBJ1-2; 7 nucleotides align to TRBD1. This clonotype was obtained from a man younger than 45 with type 1 diabetes. The CDR3 loop is CASSEGARGYTF. The CDR3 bases are TGTGCCAGTTCGGAGGGGGCGCGAGGCTACACCTTC.